The 32 T cell receptor beta chains given below trace back to one sample, sequenced in a study of regulatory T cells in long-lasting Graves disease. Documented time point: newly diagnosed GD, antithyroid drugs for less than 3 months. Researchers made the TCR library from RNA that was extracted from PBMCs. The authors built TCR beta libraries using iRepertoire HTBI primers and Arm-PCR of CDR3 regions. TCRdb itself ran the multiplex PCR reads through MiXCR, one entry per CDR3 protein. The table lists about 210,000 distinct CDR3 sequences, around a fifth of them singletons. Another study also made use of these data, one on T cells in Graves' hyperthyroidism and ophthalmopathy.

This specimen consisted of peripheral blood mononuclear cells (PBMCs), obtained at new diagnosis, from a patient treated with antithyroid drugs. These receptors all stem from a woman younger than 45 with Graves disease.

This sequence joins TRBV7-6 and TRBJ1-5, with D maybe TRBD1 (6 bases). CDR3 size: 15 residues. Trimming took 5 bases from V and 0 from J, leaving 11 bases between them. The germline V gene has CDR1 SGHVS and CDR2 FNYEAQ. The CDR3 nucleotides read TGTGCCAGCAGCCCAGGGGTAAATAGCAATCAGCCCCAGCATTTT. Protein sequence: CASSPGVNSNQPQHF.

This clonotype was counted only a few times. The chain uses TRBV18 and TRBJ1-2, with D perhaps TRBD1 (5 bases). Germline assignment: CDR1 KGHSH and CDR2 LQKENI. The V gene lost 3 bases and the J gene lost 2 bases, with 10 bases spanning the gap. The CDR3 loop spans 14 amino acids. This CDR3 reads CASSPAGSNYGYTF. The CDR3 nucleotides read TGTGCCAGCTCACCCGCAGGGTCAAACTATGGCTACACCTTC.

This clonotype was seen ten or more times. V and J are TRBV12-3 or TRBV12-4 and TRBJ1-2, with D possibly matching TRBD1 (5 bases). CDR3 length equals 14 residues. V was clipped by 6 bases and J by 3 bases, with 14 bases between them. The CDR3 nucleotides read TGTGCCAGCAGAGGGACCTACGGCGACTATGGCTACACCTTC. Protein product: CASRGTYGDYGYTF.

This clonotype was counted between two and nine times. This likely came from a read error, as a far larger clone is one base away. The chain carries TRBV6-2 or TRBV6-3 and TRBJ2-7; TRBD2 might be the D (6 bases). The V and J ends lost 5 bases and 3 bases respectively, with 20 bases between them. The CDR3 is made up of 16 amino acids. CDR1 is MNHEY and CDR2 is SVGEGT in the germline V gene. The CDR3 DNA reads as TGTGCCAGCAGTACCCCCGGATGGAGGGAGATCTACGAGCAGTACTTC. Its translation: CASSTPGWREIYEQYF.

In this sample, this clonotype turned up many times. The chain couples TRBV11-2 to TRBJ2-7, with 8 nucleotides matching TRBD1. Germline CDR1 and CDR2: SGHAT and FQNNGV. The CDR3 contains 15 residues. V gave up 2 bases and J gave up 0 bases; unmatched junction bases: 3. CDR3: CASSLSQGASYEQYF. As DNA, the CDR3 is TGTGCCAGCAGCTTAAGCCAGGGGGCCTCCTACGAGCAGTACTTC.

In its sample, this clonotype was seen many times. The genes are TRBV28 and TRBJ1-4; 8 bases fit TRBD1. The ends lost 4 bases at V and 4 bases at J; junction bases unmatched: 2. The CDR3 totals 14 residues. Looked up from germline, CDR1 is MDHEN and CDR2 is SYDVKM. CDR3 sequence: CASSSDRGNEKLFF. Here the CDR3 DNA reads TGTGCCAGCAGTTCCGACAGGGGTAATGAAAAACTGTTTTTT. The whole variable domain, remainder taken from reference TRBV28 and TRBJ1-4, is DVKVTQSSRYLVKRTGEKVFLECVQDMDHENMFWYRQDPGLGLRLIYFSYDVKMKEKGDIPEGYSVSREKKERFSLILESASTNQTSMYLCASSSDRGNEKLFFGSGTQLSVL.

There are many counts of this clonotype. This sequence joins TRBV12-3 or TRBV12-4 and TRBJ2-5, with 13 bases identical to TRBD2. V was pared by 6 bases and J by 6 bases, with 7 bases of the junction left unmatched. The CDR3 extends over 15 amino acids. CDR3 residues: CASRPTSGGVQTQYF. The DNA for the CDR3 is TGTGCCAGCAGACCAACTAGCGGGGGGGTGCAGACCCAGTACTTC.

This clonotype was seen ten or more times. The CDR3 DNA reads TGTGCCAGCAGTTTATGGGCTAGCGGGAAAGATACGCAGTATTTT. Protein: CASSLWASGKDTQYF. This chain links TRBV28 with TRBJ2-3; 9 nucleotides agree with TRBD2. This CDR3 comprises 15 residues. With V trimmed by 0 bases and J by 5 bases, 3 bases remained unmatched. Germline values: CDR1 MDHEN, CDR2 SYDVKM.

This clonotype was recorded at least ten times. The chain combines TRBV7-2 with TRBJ2-7, with 9 bases fitting TRBD2. The CDR3 totals 15 residues. Per the germline V gene, CDR1 is SGHTA and CDR2 is FQGNSA. Germline trimming cut 5 bases from V and 4 bases from J; bases unmatched to any gene: 9. The CDR3: CASSRLSGGSYEQYF. Written as DNA, the CDR3 is TGTGCCAGCAGCCGCCTAAGCGGGGGGTCTTACGAGCAGTACTTC.

This clonotype was picked up many times. This chain connects TRBV28 to TRBJ1-5, with D tentatively TRBD1 (6 bases). The V end lost 3 bases, the J end lost 2 bases, and 11 bases lay between the germline ends. The V gene's germline CDR1 is MDHEN and CDR2 SYDVKM. The length of the CDR3 is 15 residues. The CDR3 here is CASSFPGDGNQPQHF. The CDR3, as DNA: TGTGCCAGCAGTTTCCCAGGGGACGGCAATCAGCCCCAGCATTTT.

This clonotype came up many times. V gene TRBV3-1 combines with J gene TRBJ2-1; tentatively, D is TRBD2 (5 bases). Germline CDR1 and CDR2: LGHDT and YNNKEL (reference sequence). V lost 1 base and J 3 bases, leaving 13 bases between the germline ends. This CDR3 has 16 amino acids. The DNA for the CDR3 is TGTGCCAGCAGCCAAGGCGGGCTAGGCCTCTACAATGAGCAGTTCTTC. Translation gives CASSQGGLGLYNEQFF.

This clonotype was observed at least ten times. This chain uses TRBV27 with TRBJ1-2; D call uncertain. The CDR3 contains 14 residues. V dropped 6 bases and J dropped 3 bases, with 14 bases sitting between them. Germline values: CDR1 MNHEY, CDR2 SMNVEV (reference sequence). CDR3 bases: TGTGCCAGCAGGGGAGCGTCCGGGGACTATGGCTACACCTTC. It specifies CASRGASGDYGYTF.

On this clonotype itself: Just one base apart from a much larger clone, this may be a read error. Because the CDR3 is missing its conserved closing phenylalanine or tryptophan, this is likely a read error. The chain joins TRBV9 to TRBJ1-1; D perhaps matches TRBD1 (5 bases). The CDR3 runs to 15 residues. Per the germline V gene, CDR1 is SGDLS and CDR2 is YYNGEE. With 3 bases removed from V and 0 bases from J, the gap between germline ends came to 12 bases. The CDR3 DNA is TGTGCCAGCAGCGGGGGGGGGACTTTGAACACTGAAGCTTTCTCT. Residues: CASSGGGTLNTEAFS.

The V call is TRBV6-1, the J call TRBJ1-6; the D gene is possibly TRBD1 (6 bases). Trimming shortened V by 6 bases and J by 0 bases, and 12 bases separated the two germline ends. Germline lookup yields CDR1 MNHNS and CDR2 SASEGT. CDR3 size: 16 residues. The CDR3 DNA sequence: TGTGCCAGCAGAGAGGGACACAACTCCTATAATTCACCCCTCCACTTT. Protein: CASREGHNSYNSPLHF.

This clonotype was recorded at least ten times. The chain combines TRBV2 with TRBJ1-6, with TRBD1 matching over 7 bases. Looked up from germline, CDR1 is SNHLY and CDR2 is FYNNEI. V was pared by 3 bases and J by 10 bases, with 0 bases of the junction left unmatched. CDR3 length: 12 residues. The DNA for the CDR3 is TGTGCCAGCAGTGACAGGGGGTCACCCCTCCACTTT. Amino acids: CASSDRGSPLHF.

The CDR3 sequence is CASSFGWTSGRANMETQYF. The DNA of the CDR3 is TGTGCCAGCAGTTTTGGGTGGACTAGCGGGAGGGCCAATATGGAGACCCAGTACTTC. This chain connects TRBV28 to TRBJ2-5, with TRBD2 identical over 15 bases. Germline lookup yields CDR1 MDHEN and CDR2 SYDVKM. The CDR3 spans 19 residues. The junction had 13 bases not matched to a gene; V was cut back by 3 bases and J by 5 bases. Together with reference TRBV28 and TRBJ2-5, the CDR3 gives the full variable domain: DVKVTQSSRYLVKRTGEKVFLECVQDMDHENMFWYRQDPGLGLRLIYFSYDVKMKEKGDIPEGYSVSREKKERFSLILESASTNQTSMYLCASSFGWTSGRANMETQYFGPGTRLLVL.

This clonotype was detected ten times or more. CDR3: CASSPLGESYGYTF. Here the CDR3 DNA reads TGTGCCAGCAGCCCCCTGGGGGAGTCGTATGGCTACACCTTC. This chain joins TRBV11-3 and TRBJ1-2, with D perhaps TRBD1 (5 bases). The germline V gene has CDR1 SGHNT and CDR2 YENEEA. The CDR3 covers 14 residues. Trimming shortened V by 5 bases and J by 5 bases, and 15 bases separated the two germline ends.

This clonotype appeared many times. The rearrangement uses TRBV19 and TRBJ2-3; D tentatively fits TRBD1 or TRBD2 (6 bases each). From germline, CDR1 is LNHDA and CDR2 SQIVND (reference sequence). The V gene lost 3 bases and the J gene lost 3 bases, with 13 bases spanning the gap. The CDR3 runs to 15 residues. CDR3 sequence (DNA): TGTGCCAGTAGTATGTTCGGGGGCGCGACAGATACGCAGTATTTT. It codes for CASSMFGGATDTQYF.

In this sample, this clonotype turned up many times. In nucleotides, the CDR3 is TGTGCCAGTAGTATGGCCCTGGGTGGGCCTGAAGCTTTCTTT. Translated, it gives CASSMALGGPEAFF. V usage is TRBV19 and J usage is TRBJ1-1; D unresolved. The germline CDR1 and CDR2 sequences are LNHDA and SQIVND (reference sequence). This CDR3 comprises 14 residues. V lost 3 bases and J lost 6, with 14 bases in between.

This clonotype was recorded many times. The chain couples TRBV7-9 to TRBJ1-4; 7 bases match TRBD1. Losses at the gene ends were 4 bases for V and 8 bases for J; bases not matched to a gene: 7. The CDR3 totals 14 residues. Germline CDR1 reads SEHNR; CDR2 reads FQNEAQ (reference sequence). The CDR3 bases are TGTGCCAGCAGCTACAGGGGTTTAGGAGAAAAACTGTTTTTT. This sequence encodes CASSYRGLGEKLFF.

This clonotype was counted at least ten times. The V and J genes are TRBV9 and TRBJ2-1; D call uncertain. Germline values: CDR1 SGDLS, CDR2 YYNGEE. V was trimmed by 0 bases and J by 7 bases, leaving 8 bases between them. CDR3 length: 13 amino acids. CDR3 region: CASSVGMSNEQFF. The CDR3 DNA follows: TGTGCCAGCAGCGTAGGAATGAGTAATGAGCAGTTCTTC.

This clonotype was recorded many times. The chain joins TRBV30 to TRBJ1-5; possible D gene TRBD1, 5 bases. Trimming left V 3 bases short and J 4 bases short, with 10 bases between. This CDR3 has 13 residues. Germline-derived CDR1 and CDR2 are GTSNPN and SVGIG (reference sequence). As DNA, the CDR3 is TGTGCCTGGAGCGGGGGTTCGAATCAGCCCCAGCATTTT. Residues: CAWSGGSNQPQHF.

V is TRBV7-8 and J is TRBJ2-1; 10 nucleotides match TRBD1. Germline V gene lookup returns CDR1 SGHVS and CDR2 FQNEAQ. The CDR3 has 14 amino acids. J lost 6 bases, V lost 7 bases, and 6 bases had no gene match. As DNA, the CDR3 is TGTGCCAGCAACAGGGACAGGGGCCGCAATGAGCAGTTCTTC. It codes for CASNRDRGRNEQFF.

This clonotype appeared many times. The gene calls are TRBV5-4 and TRBJ1-1, with D possibly matching TRBD1 (5 bases). This CDR3 is built from 15 residues. Trimming shortened V by 1 base and J by 2 bases, and 12 bases separated the two germline ends. Germline V lookup: CDR1 SGHNT, CDR2 YYREEE (reference sequence). CDR3 region: CASSLSGSGNTEAFF. DNA of the CDR3: TGTGCCAGCAGCTTGTCAGGGTCGGGAAACACTGAAGCTTTCTTT.

This clonotype occurred a few times. The chain combines TRBV6-5 with TRBJ2-1; D is possibly TRBD2 (5 bases). Trimming took 2 bases from V and 6 from J, leaving 5 bases between them. Germline CDR1 and CDR2: MNHEY and SVGAGI. The CDR3 is 12 amino acids. The CDR3 sequence: CASSYEGNEQFF. For the CDR3, the DNA is TGTGCCAGCAGTTACGAGGGCAATGAGCAGTTCTTC.

This clonotype was picked up many times. The gene calls are TRBV20-1 and TRBJ2-5, with D possibly called TRBD1 or TRBD2 (5 bases each). This CDR3 has 15 residues. V lost 1 base, J lost 9 bases, and 21 bases lay in between. Germline V gives CDR1 DFQATT, CDR2 SNEGSKA (reference sequence). The CDR3 region has the DNA TGCAGTGCTAGAGCCCGGGGCCTGCTCAACTGGGCCCAGTACTTC. This encodes CSARARGLLNWAQYF.

This clonotype was seen a few times. Here the CDR3 reads CASSTGGTDTQYF. The CDR3 DNA is TGTGCCAGTAGCACAGGGGGCACAGATACGCAGTATTTT. J is TRBJ2-3 and V is TRBV19, with 7 nucleotides matching TRBD1. The germline CDR1 and CDR2 sequences are LNHDA and SQIVND (reference sequence). The CDR3 has 13 amino acids. Trimming removed 6 bases from V and 1 base from J; junction bases left unmatched: 1. Looking up the rest from reference TRBV19 and TRBJ2-3 gives the full variable domain: DGGITQSPKYLFRKEGQNVTLSCEQNLNHDAMYWYRQDPGQGLRLIYYSQIVNDFQKGDIAEGYSVSREKKESFPLTVTSAQKNPTAFYLCASSTGGTDTQYFGPGTRLTVL.

This clonotype has more than one count but fewer than ten. V gene TRBV11-2 combines with J gene TRBJ2-5; the match to TRBD2 covers 14 bases. CDR3 length: 16 amino acids. J lost 3 bases, V lost 1 base, and 1 base had no gene match. Per the germline V gene, CDR1 is SGHAT and CDR2 is FQNNGV. The CDR3 protein is CASSLGGLAGEETQYF. The CDR3 DNA reads as TGTGCCAGCAGCTTAGGGGGACTAGCGGGAGAAGAGACCCAGTACTTC. The variable domain in full, with the rest retrieved from reference TRBV11-2 and TRBJ2-5, is EAGVAQSPRYKIIEKRQSVAFWCNPISGHATLYWYQQILGQGPKLLIQFQNNGVVDDSQLPKDRFSAERLKGVDSTLKIQPAKLEDSAVYLCASSLGGLAGEETQYFGPGTRLLVL.

This clonotype was found many times. The chain couples TRBV27 to TRBJ2-5, with D unresolved. The CDR3 contains 12 residues. The germline gives CDR1 MNHEY, CDR2 SMNVEV (reference sequence). The V gene lost 6 bases and the J gene lost 4 bases, with 9 bases spanning the gap. CDR3 sequence: CASSPTAETQYF. The CDR3 DNA is TGTGCCAGCAGCCCCACTGCAGAGACCCAGTACTTC.

This CDR3 is CASRETVGYEQFF. In nucleotides, the CDR3 is TGTGCCAGCAGAGAGACAGTGGGGTATGAGCAGTTCTTC. The genes are TRBV12-3 or TRBV12-4 and TRBJ2-1, with a weak D call TRBD1 (5 bases). This CDR3 comprises 13 residues. V was cut by 6 bases and J by 8 bases, with 14 bases left in between.

The table lists this clonotype with many counts. V is TRBV6-1 and J is TRBJ1-5; D is uncertain. This CDR3 has 13 residues. Germline V gene data show CDR1 as MNHNS and CDR2 as SASEGT. With 7 bases removed from V and 2 bases from J, the gap between germline ends came to 9 bases. The CDR3 DNA reads TGTGCCAGCAAGACCGGGGGCAATCAGCCCCAGCATTTT. Its translation is CASKTGGNQPQHF.

This clonotype showed up many times. This sequence joins TRBV7-2 and TRBJ2-1; D remains ambiguous. The V end was cut by 3 bases, the J end by 0 bases, with 9 bases between. Germline V CDR1 and CDR2: SGHTA, FQGNSA. The length of the CDR3 is 15 residues. The DNA of the CDR3 is TGTGCCAGCAGCTTGGACCGCAGCTCCTACAATGAGCAGTTCTTC. Residues: CASSLDRSSYNEQFF.